What follows is one T cell receptor (beta chain) and its context. Its antigen is undetermined. The data stem from a study of T cell repertoires in cytomegalovirus infection. About the study: It was recently identified HLA-C-restricted and well-studied HLA-B-restricted CMV epitopes that the study used.

Study findings and constraints: Ex vivo responses were dominated by HLA-C-restricted CMV-specific TCR beta clonotypes. Public TCR beta family frequency separated CMV-and-HLA carriers, including in an independent cohort.

J gave up 4 bases and V 4 bases, and 10 bases lay outside the gene matches. Germline values: CDR1 LGHNA, CDR2 YNFKEQ. The CDR3 totals 16 residues. TCRdb itself ran the reads through MiXCR, one entry per CDR3 protein. The sample has about 700,000 distinct CDR3 sequences, roughly 30% seen once. This specimen consisted of cultured PBMCs, obtained from culture after CMV antigen stimulation. This clonotype was sampled from a human donor in good health (CMV status not recorded). Some clones in this sample may be carry-over from other donors' samples. V gene TRBV4-2 combines with J gene TRBJ2-7; 10 bases are a match to TRBD2. CDR3 sequence: CASSPRVAGGGYEQYF. CDR3 bases: TGTGCCAGCAGCCCCCGGGTAGCGGGGGGCGGGTACGAGCAGTACTTC.